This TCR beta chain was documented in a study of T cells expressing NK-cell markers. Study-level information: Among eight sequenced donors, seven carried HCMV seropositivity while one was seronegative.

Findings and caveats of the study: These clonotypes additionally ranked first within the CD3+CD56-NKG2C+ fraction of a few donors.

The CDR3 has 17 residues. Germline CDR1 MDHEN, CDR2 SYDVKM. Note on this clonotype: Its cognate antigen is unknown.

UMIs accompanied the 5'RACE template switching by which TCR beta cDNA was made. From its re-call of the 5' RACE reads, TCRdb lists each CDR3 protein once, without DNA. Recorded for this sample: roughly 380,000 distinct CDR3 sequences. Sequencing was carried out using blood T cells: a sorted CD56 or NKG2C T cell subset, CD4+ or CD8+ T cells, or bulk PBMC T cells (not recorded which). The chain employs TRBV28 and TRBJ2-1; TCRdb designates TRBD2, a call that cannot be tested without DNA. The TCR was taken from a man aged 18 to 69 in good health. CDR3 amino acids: CASSSPTSGDPYNEQFF.